The T cell receptor (beta chain) described here comes from a study of tumor-infiltrating lymphocytes in primary liver carcinoma. Looking at the study overall: Donors had hepatocellular carcinoma or combined HCC and intrahepatic cholangiocarcinoma. Tumors were staged T1-T3 N0M0 and measured about 4 to 11 cm across. General observations from the study: Only around 8-25% of top clones occurred in all five tumor regions. Whereas tumor region pairs overlapped more, tumor-adjacent and tumor-blood pairs overlapped less.

Co-extraction of RNA and DNA was performed on 20-30 mg of unsorted bulk tissue. The CDR3 runs 14 residues. The germline V gene has CDR1 LGHNA and CDR2 YSLEER. This clonotype has only one observation. Its antigen is not known. Here the CDR3 omits its conserved ending phenylalanine or tryptophan, so a read error is the likely source. Starting material of roughly 550 ng total RNA yielded TCR beta cDNA via a constant-region primer. Three rounds of nested multiplex PCR with slightly modified ARM-PCR produced TCR beta libraries. Amplification in the first two PCR rounds was performed using TRBV1-TRBV30 forward primers and a C-beta reverse primer for 10 cycles each. TCRdb re-analysed the multiplex PCR reads in MiXCR, keeping a single row per CDR3 protein. Among 20,000 to 30,000 distinct CDR3 sequences, roughly three quarters were seen once, and the ten largest hold 32%.

This sequence was found in a woman younger than 45 with primary liver carcinoma and hepatitis B virus infection. The chain joins TRBV4-3 to TRBJ2-1; no clear D gene. Specimen: liver tumor tissue from sampling region 5. This sample's subset: tumor region T5, tumor centre. The CDR3 protein is CASNHTELANKQFL. In DNA, the CDR3 is TGCGCCAGCAACCACACAGAATTGGCCAATAAGCAGTTCTTG.